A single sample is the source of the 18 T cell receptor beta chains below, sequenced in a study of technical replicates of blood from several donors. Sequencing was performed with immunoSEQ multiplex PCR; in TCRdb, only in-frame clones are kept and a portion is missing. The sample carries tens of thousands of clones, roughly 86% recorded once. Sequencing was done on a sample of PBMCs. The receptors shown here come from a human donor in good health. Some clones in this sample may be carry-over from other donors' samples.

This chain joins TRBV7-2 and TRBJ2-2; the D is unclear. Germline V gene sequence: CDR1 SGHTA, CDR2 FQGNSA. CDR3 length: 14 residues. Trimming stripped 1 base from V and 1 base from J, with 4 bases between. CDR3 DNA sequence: TGTGCCAGCAGCTTAGGGCAGAACACCGGGGAGCTGTTTTTT. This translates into CASSLGQNTGELFF.

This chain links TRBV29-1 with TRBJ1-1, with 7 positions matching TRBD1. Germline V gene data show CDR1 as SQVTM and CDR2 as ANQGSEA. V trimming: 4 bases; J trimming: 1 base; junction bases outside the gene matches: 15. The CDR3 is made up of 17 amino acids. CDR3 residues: CSVAGAQGSLWNTEAFF. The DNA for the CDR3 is TGCAGCGTTGCAGGGGCACAGGGGTCACTATGGAACACTGAAGCTTTCTTT.

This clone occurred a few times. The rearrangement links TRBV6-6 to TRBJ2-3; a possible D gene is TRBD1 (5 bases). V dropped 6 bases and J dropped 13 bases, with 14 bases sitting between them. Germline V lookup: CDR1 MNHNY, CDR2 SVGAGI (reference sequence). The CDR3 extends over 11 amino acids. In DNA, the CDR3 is TGTGCCAGCAGGACCGGGCCCAGGGAGTATTTT. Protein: CASRTGPREYF.

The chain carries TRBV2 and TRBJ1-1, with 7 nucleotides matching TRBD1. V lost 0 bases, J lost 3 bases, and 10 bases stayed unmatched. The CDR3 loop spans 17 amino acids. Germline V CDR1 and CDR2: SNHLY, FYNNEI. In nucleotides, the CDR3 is TGTGCCAGCAGTGAAGCCGGGACAGACGCTATCGACACTGAAGCTTTCTTT. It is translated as CASSEAGTDAIDTEAFF.

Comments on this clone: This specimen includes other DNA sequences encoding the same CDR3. The CDR3 DNA reads TGTGCCAGCAGTCCAGGGGGTGAGCAGTTCTTC. Encoded protein: CASSPGGEQFF. The V gene is TRBV2, the J gene TRBJ2-1; 7 bases are a match to TRBD1. V trimming: 5 bases; J trimming: 9 bases; junction bases outside the gene matches: 1. Germline loops: CDR1 SNHLY, CDR2 FYNNEI. The CDR3 covers 11 residues. The entire variable domain, with the rest obtained from reference TRBV2 and TRBJ2-1, is as follows: EPEVTQTPSHQVTQMGQEVILRCVPISNHLYFYWYRQILGQKVEFLVSFYNNEISEKSEIFDDQFSVERPDGSNFTLKIRSTKLEDSAMYFCASSPGGEQFFGPGTRLTVL.

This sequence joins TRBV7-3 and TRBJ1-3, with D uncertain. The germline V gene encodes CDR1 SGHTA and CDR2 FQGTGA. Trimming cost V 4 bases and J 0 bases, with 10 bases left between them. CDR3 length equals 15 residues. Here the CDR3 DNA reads TGTGCCAGCAGCTCCGACGGGAGCTCTGGAAACACCATATATTTT. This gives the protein CASSSDGSSGNTIYF.

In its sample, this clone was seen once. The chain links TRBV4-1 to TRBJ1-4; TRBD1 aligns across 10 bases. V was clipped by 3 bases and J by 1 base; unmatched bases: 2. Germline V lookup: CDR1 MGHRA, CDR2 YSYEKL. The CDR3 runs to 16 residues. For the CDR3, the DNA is TGCGCCAGCAGCCAGTGGGACAGGGGAACTAATGAAAAACTGTTTTTT. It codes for CASSQWDRGTNEKLFF.

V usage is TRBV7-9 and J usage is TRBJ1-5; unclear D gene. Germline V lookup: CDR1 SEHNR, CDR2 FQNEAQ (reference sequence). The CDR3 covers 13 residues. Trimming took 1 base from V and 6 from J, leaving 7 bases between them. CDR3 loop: CASSLGEFQPQHF. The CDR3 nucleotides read TGTGCCAGCAGCTTAGGGGAGTTTCAGCCCCAGCATTTT.

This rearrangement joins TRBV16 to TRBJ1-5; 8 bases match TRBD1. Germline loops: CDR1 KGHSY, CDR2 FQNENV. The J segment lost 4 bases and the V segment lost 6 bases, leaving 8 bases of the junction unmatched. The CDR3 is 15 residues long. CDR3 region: CASSRSGGWNQPQHF. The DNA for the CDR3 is TGTGCCAGCAGTCGCTCAGGGGGCTGGAATCAGCCCCAGCATTTT.

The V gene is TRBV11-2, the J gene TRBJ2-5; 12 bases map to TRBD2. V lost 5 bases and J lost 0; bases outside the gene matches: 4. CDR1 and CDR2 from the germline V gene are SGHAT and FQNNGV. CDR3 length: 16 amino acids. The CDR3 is CASSPGLAGNQETQYF. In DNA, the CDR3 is TGTGCCAGCAGCCCCGGACTAGCGGGGAACCAAGAGACCCAGTACTTC.

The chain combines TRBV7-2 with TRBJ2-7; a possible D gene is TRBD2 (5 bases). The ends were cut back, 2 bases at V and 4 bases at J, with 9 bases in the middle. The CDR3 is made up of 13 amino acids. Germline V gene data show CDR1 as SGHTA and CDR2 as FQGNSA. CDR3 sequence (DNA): TGTGCCAGCAGCTTATTAACGGGATACGAGCAGTACTTC. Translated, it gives CASSLLTGYEQYF.

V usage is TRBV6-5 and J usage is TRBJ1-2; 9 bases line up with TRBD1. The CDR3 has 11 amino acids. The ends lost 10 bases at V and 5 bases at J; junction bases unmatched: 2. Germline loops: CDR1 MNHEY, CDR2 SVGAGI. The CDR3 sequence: CATGQGYGYTF. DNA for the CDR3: TGTGCCACCGGACAGGGGTATGGCTACACCTTC.

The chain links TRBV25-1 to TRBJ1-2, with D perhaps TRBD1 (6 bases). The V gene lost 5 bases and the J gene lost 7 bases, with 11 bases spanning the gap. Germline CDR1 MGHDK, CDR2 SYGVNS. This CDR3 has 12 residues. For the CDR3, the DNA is TGTGCCAGCAGTCGGGACATGGGTGGCTACACCTTC. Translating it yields CASSRDMGGYTF.

The CDR3 DNA reads TGTGCCAGCAGTGTCGACAGCCTCTACGAGCAGTACTTC. It codes for CASSVDSLYEQYF. The chain carries TRBV6-1 and TRBJ2-7; weak D call: TRBD1 (5 bases). The CDR3 is made up of 13 amino acids. Trimming pared 4 bases from V and 3 bases from J, leaving 10 bases between. Per the germline V gene, CDR1 is MNHNS and CDR2 is SASEGT.

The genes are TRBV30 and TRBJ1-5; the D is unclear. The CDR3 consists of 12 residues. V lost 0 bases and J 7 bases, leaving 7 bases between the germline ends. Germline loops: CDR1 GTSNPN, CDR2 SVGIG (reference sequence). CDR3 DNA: TGTGCCTGGAGTGTACGGGGACAGCCCCAGCATTTT. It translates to CAWSVRGQPQHF.

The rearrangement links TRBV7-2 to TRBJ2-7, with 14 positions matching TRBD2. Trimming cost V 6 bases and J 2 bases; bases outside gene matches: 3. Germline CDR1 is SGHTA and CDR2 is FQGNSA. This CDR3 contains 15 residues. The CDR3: CASSRLAGGPYEQYF. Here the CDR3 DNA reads TGTGCCAGCAGTCGACTAGCGGGAGGGCCCTACGAGCAGTACTTC. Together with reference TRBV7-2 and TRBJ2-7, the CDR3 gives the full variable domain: GAGVSQSPSNKVTEKGKDVELRCDPISGHTALYWYRQSLGQGLEFLIYFQGNSAPDKSGLPSDRFSAERTGGSVSTLTIQRTQQEDSAVYLCASSRLAGGPYEQYFGPGTRLTVT.

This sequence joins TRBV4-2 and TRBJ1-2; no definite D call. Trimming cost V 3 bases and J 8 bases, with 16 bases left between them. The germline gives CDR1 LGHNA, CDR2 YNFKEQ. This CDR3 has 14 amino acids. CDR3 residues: CASSQFQASDGYTF. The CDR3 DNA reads TGTGCCAGCAGCCAGTTCCAGGCCTCCGACGGCTACACCTTC.

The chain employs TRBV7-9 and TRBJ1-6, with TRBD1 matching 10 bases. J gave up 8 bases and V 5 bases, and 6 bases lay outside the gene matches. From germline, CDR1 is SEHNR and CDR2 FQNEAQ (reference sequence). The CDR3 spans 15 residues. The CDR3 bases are TGTGCCAGCAGCCCGGGGGACAGGGGCTATTCACCCCTCCACTTT. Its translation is CASSPGDRGYSPLHF.